This TCR beta chain was retrieved from a study of blood T cell repertoires in COVID-19 (dated by TCRdb to 2018 to 2020). Background on the whole study: Samples covering the acute and convalescent phases of COVID-19 were provided by collaborators in the United States, Italy and Spain. The material from the prospective study consisted of cDNA or gDNA derived from T cells, B-cell-depleted T cells, or PBMCs. Deeply sampled blood TCRbeta repertoires from subjects exposed to, actively infected with, or recovered from COVID-19 were included in the dataset. The repertoires were made available in a free public database intended to serve as a resource for research on the immune response to SARS-CoV-2. The samples were drawn from the first 160 participants of the ongoing ImmuneRACE study and from some 1,300 subjects provided by 6 global collaborators. Nearly every sample came with metadata listing a de-identified subject ID, COVID-19 status, age in years and sex. Where available, HLA class I and class II types were obtained from metadata supplied by the sample provider rather than from assay-based typing. Broader findings and caveats from the paper: Clinical and demographic metadata were provided uncurated, with the amount varying by source and participant.

The immunoSEQ Assay, a bias-controlled multiplex PCR, was used to amplify TCRbeta CDR3 regions from genomic DNA. For the original study's pipeline: The number of nucleated cells in each sample was estimated from the amplification of reference gene primers within the assay. To quantify the absolute abundance of each unique TCRbeta CDR3 rearrangement, sequence reads were collapsed and filtered. Productive Simpson clonality was computed per sample as the square root of Simpson's diversity index over productive rearrangements. Drawn from immuneACCESS, this table holds only the in-frame rearrangements with V and J called that TCRdb kept. Clones are partly lost; checked studies trace under half to an unresolved V gene and leave the rest unexplained. V and J calls and clone size are as listed in that table; D and trimming were resolved from the DNA. The sample table shows about 87,000 clones, and approximately 82% are seen once. The ten top clones hold about 2% of the sample.

Each collaborating institution followed its own protocols to collect whole blood in K2EDTA tubes. For TCRbeta analysis, collaborators shipped samples in one of three forms: frozen whole blood, isolated PBMCs, or DNA extracted from either of those sample types. V sheds 4 bases and J sheds 8 bases, leaving 13 bases between their ends. From the germline V gene, CDR1 is SGDLS and CDR2 is YYNGEE. The CDR3 spans 13 residues, from the cysteine through the phenylalanine. Only the CDR3 DNA stays, 39 bases, in frame from base 1. Regarding this clone: Its recognized antigen is unknown. The input lacks base qualities; no much larger clone sits a single base away.

The specimen sequenced was peripheral blood. The TCR was taken from an older woman with acute or convalescent COVID-19. The chain joins TRBV9 to TRBJ1-5; the D gene is possibly TRBD1, with 5 bases matching. This receptor carries the CDR3 CASSRRDSEPQHF. In nucleotides, the sequence is TGTGCCAGCAGCAGACGAGACAGCGAGCCCCAGCATTTT.